This TCR beta chain was captured by sequencing in a study of T cells after yellow fever vaccination. On the study more broadly: Each low-cell-number fraction was prepared by means of SMART-Seq v4 Ultra Low Input.

Comment on this clonotype: Its antigen is unidentified.

V gave up 6 bases and J gave up 6 bases; unmatched junction bases: 15. Germline lookup yields CDR1 DFQATT and CDR2 SNEGSKA (reference sequence). The CDR3 runs to 16 residues. The study made its TCR cDNA through 5'RACE template switching. That step introduced a universal primer site along with UMIs. TCRdb independently ran MiXCR on the 5' RACE reads; one entry per CDR3 protein. The sample lists 550,000 to 750,000 distinct CDR3 sequences, about 13% seen once, with over 13% in the top ten. Findings and limits, study-wide: Subsequent booster samples again held most clones from primary vaccination (just under 98% CD4, over 80% CD8). It was a weaker secondary response, yet one that peaked faster, at day 5 versus 15.

This clonotype was sampled from a man aged 25 to 45 who received the YFV17D yellow fever vaccine. The chain couples TRBV20-1 to TRBJ2-4; 9 bases map to TRBD1. This specimen consisted of PBMCs, obtained on the day of the yellow fever booster vaccination. Here the CDR3 reads CSAREEGQGYRNIQYF. CDR3 nucleotides: TGCAGTGCGCGGGAAGAGGGACAGGGTTATAGAAACATTCAGTACTTC.